The 12 T cell receptor beta chains below all came from one sample that was sequenced in a study of cytomegalovirus exposure and HLA in healthy donors. PCR used 60 Vbeta primers and 13 Jbeta primers. TCRdb's table, derived via immunoSEQ multiplex PCR, lists solely in-frame clones and lacks some. Here the sample spans around 140,000 clones, roughly 86% being singletons. Sequencing was carried out using PBMCs. These receptors were taken from a man in his late teens or twenties in good health and CMV-seropositive.

This chain uses TRBV7-3 with TRBJ2-2, with 9 bases lining up with TRBD1. Germline V gene sequence: CDR1 SGHTA, CDR2 FQGTGA. V shed 2 bases, J shed 4 bases, and the junction held 2 bases outside the gene matches. CDR3 length equals 15 residues. CDR3 protein: CASSLQQGATGELFF. The CDR3 DNA reads TGTGCCAGCAGCTTACAACAGGGGGCCACCGGGGAGCTGTTTTTT. The full variable domain, rest sourced from reference TRBV7-3 and TRBJ2-2, is GAGVSQTPSNKVTEKGKYVELRCDPISGHTALYWYRQSLGQGPEFLIYFQGTGAADDSGLPNDRFFAVRPEGSVSTLKIQRTERGDSAVYLCASSLQQGATGELFFGEGSRLTVL.

This chain connects TRBV15 to TRBJ2-3; 7 bases are a match to TRBD1. This CDR3 is 16 amino acids long. The ends lost 3 bases at V and 0 bases at J; junction bases unmatched: 6. Germline assignment: CDR1 LNHNV and CDR2 YYDKDF (reference sequence). The CDR3, as DNA: TGTGCCACCAGCAGTCTCGAGGGGGCCAGCACAGATACGCAGTATTTT. It is translated as CATSSLEGASTDTQYF.

This chain connects TRBV19 to TRBJ2-6, with 9 bases that match TRBD1. V shed 5 bases and J 4 bases; nucleotides not matched to a gene: 12. The CDR3 contains 18 residues. Germline V gives CDR1 LNHDA, CDR2 SQIVND (reference sequence). The CDR3 region is CASSLGDRAGAGANVLTF. DNA of the CDR3: TGTGCCAGTAGTCTGGGGGACAGGGCGGGGGCCGGGGCCAACGTCCTGACTTTC. Using reference TRBV19 and TRBJ2-6 for the parts outside the CDR3, the full variable domain is DGGITQSPKYLFRKEGQNVTLSCEQNLNHDAMYWYRQDPGQGLRLIYYSQIVNDFQKGDIAEGYSVSREKKESFPLTVTSAQKNPTAFYLCASSLGDRAGAGANVLTFGAGSRLTVL.

The chain couples TRBV29-1 to TRBJ2-5, with 8 bases lining up with TRBD1. The length of the CDR3 is 15 residues. Germline lookup yields CDR1 SQVTM and CDR2 ANQGSEA. Trimming removed 8 bases from V and 4 bases from J; junction bases left unmatched: 15. The CDR3 bases are TGCAGCTGGGCCCGTAGCTCGACAGGGGTAGAGACCCAGTACTTC. Translating gives CSWARSSTGVETQYF.

J is TRBJ1-5 and V is TRBV19; D is uncertain. The CDR3 extends over 14 amino acids. The V end lost 5 bases, the J end lost 0 bases, and 8 bases lay between the germline ends. Looked up from germline, CDR1 is LNHDA and CDR2 is SQIVND (reference sequence). The CDR3 nucleotides are TGTGCCAGTAGTCAGGTGTATAGCAATCAGCCCCAGCATTTT. This codes for CASSQVYSNQPQHF.

This clone has just one count. The chain has TRBV10-1 and TRBJ1-5, with 9 bases identical to TRBD1. With 6 bases clipped from V and 7 bases from J, the junction kept 7 bases outside the gene matches. The CDR3 extends over 14 amino acids. The V gene's germline CDR1 is WNHNN and CDR2 SYGVQD (reference sequence). This CDR3 reads CASSEGQGYQPQHF. For the CDR3, the DNA is TGCGCCAGCAGCGAGGGACAGGGTTACCAGCCCCAGCATTTT.

This chain links TRBV1 with TRBJ2-7; the table's D call TRBD2 went unverified against the DNA. TRBV1 counts as a pseudogene. This CDR3 has 18 residues. CDR3 amino acids: CTSSQGRSEREISYEQYF. The CDR3, as DNA: TGCACCAGCAGCCAAGGGCGGTCAGAGCGGGAGATCTCCTACGAGCAGTACTTC.

The J gene is TRBJ2-1, the V gene TRBV6-1; 9 nucleotides align to TRBD2. CDR1 is MNHNS and CDR2 is SASEGT in the germline V gene. This CDR3 has 15 residues. Trimming cost V 7 bases and J 6 bases; bases outside gene matches: 10. This chain's CDR3 is CASTEGLAPGNEQFF. The CDR3 DNA reads as TGTGCCAGCACCGAGGGACTAGCCCCCGGCAATGAGCAGTTCTTC.

The chain joins TRBV6-5 to TRBJ1-1, with 9 positions matching TRBD1. With 2 bases clipped from V and 6 bases from J, the junction kept 4 bases outside the gene matches. Looked up from germline, CDR1 is MNHEY and CDR2 is SVGAGI. The CDR3 consists of 14 residues. CDR3 amino acids: CASSYRDRVAEAFF. The CDR3 region has the DNA TGTGCCAGCAGTTACCGGGACAGGGTTGCTGAAGCTTTCTTT.

The chain couples TRBV28 to TRBJ1-5; the D gene is possibly TRBD1 (5 bases). The CDR3 totals 15 residues. Germline CDR1 is MDHEN and CDR2 is SYDVKM. V lost 7 bases, J lost 0 bases, and 13 bases lay in between. The CDR3 reads CASISQGYSNQPQHF. The DNA for the CDR3 is TGTGCCAGCATCAGCCAGGGTTATAGCAATCAGCCCCAGCATTTT. Complete variable domain (other parts from reference TRBV28 and TRBJ1-5): DVKVTQSSRYLVKRTGEKVFLECVQDMDHENMFWYRQDPGLGLRLIYFSYDVKMKEKGDIPEGYSVSREKKERFSLILESASTNQTSMYLCASISQGYSNQPQHFGDGTRLSIL.

This clone was picked up a small number of times. V gene TRBV4-1 combines with J gene TRBJ2-7; no clear D. CDR1 and CDR2 from the germline V gene are MGHRA and YSYEKL. Trimming shortened V by 4 bases and J by 0 bases, and 16 bases separated the two germline ends. The CDR3 is 16 amino acids. CDR3 amino acids: CASSPRSGPSSYEQYF. Written as DNA, the CDR3 is TGCGCCAGCAGCCCGAGGTCCGGCCCCAGCTCCTACGAGCAGTACTTC.

This sequence joins TRBV19 and TRBJ2-1; 7 bases fit TRBD2. This CDR3 is built from 15 residues. Germline CDR1 is LNHDA and CDR2 is SQIVND (reference sequence). The V gene end was trimmed by 3 bases and the J gene end by 6 bases; junction bases not matched to a gene: 8. The CDR3 is CASSIRLAVGNEQFF. CDR3 sequence (DNA): TGTGCCAGTAGTATCCGACTAGCTGTTGGCAATGAGCAGTTCTTC.